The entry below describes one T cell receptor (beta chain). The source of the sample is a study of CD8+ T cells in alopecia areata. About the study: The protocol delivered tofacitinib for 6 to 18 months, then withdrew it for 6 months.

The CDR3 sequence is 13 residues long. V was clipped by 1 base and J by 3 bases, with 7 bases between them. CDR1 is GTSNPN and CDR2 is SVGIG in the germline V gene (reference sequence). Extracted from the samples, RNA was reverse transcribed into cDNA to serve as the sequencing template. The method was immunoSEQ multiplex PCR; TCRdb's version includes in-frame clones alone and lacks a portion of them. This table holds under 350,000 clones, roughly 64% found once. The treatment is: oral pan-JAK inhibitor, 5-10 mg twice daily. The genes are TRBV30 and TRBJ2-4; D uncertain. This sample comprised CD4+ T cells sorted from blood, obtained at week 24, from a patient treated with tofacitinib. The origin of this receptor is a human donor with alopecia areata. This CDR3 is CAWSGLGKNIQYF. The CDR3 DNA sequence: TGTGCCTGGAGTGGGCTGGGCAAAAACATTCAGTACTTC.